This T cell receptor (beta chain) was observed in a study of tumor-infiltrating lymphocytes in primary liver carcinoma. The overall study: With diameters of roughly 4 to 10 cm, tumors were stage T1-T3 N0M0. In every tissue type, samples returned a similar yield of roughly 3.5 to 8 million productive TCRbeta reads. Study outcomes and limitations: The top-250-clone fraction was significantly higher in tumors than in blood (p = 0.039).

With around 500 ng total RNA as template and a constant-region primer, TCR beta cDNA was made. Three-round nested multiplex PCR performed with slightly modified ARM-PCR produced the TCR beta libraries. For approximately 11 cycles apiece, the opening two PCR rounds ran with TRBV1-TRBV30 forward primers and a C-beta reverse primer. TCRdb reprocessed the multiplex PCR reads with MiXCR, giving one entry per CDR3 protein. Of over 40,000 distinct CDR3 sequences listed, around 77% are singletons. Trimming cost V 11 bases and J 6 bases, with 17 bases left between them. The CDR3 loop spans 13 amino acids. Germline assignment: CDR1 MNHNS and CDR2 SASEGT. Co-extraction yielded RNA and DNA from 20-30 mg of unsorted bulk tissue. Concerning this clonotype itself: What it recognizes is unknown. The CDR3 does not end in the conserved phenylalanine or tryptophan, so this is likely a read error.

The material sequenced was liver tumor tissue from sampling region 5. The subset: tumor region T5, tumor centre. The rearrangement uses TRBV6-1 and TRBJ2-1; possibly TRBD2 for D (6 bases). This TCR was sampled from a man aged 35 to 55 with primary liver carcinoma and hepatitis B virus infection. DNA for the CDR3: TGTGCCGGCGAGGAGGGAGTAAGCAATGAGCAGTTCCTC. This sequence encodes CAGEEGVSNEQFL.